This T cell receptor (beta chain) was sequenced in a study of OX40 agonist ivuxolimab in advanced cancers. As for the study more broadly: The costimulatory receptor OX40 (CD134) was targeted by ivuxolimab, a fully human IgG2 agonistic monoclonal antibody. Intravenous ivuxolimab was administered to patients every 2 weeks at six dose levels: 0.01, 0.1, 0.3, 1.5, 3 and 10 mg/kg. Of the roughly 51 patients in dose escalation, 19 had hepatocellular carcinoma, roughly 15 had melanoma, 9 had renal cell carcinoma and 9 had head and neck cancer. In the dose-escalation cohort, about four fifths of patients were male, and the mean age was 60 years with a range of about 20 to 79. Patients were allowed to have had prior anti-PD-1, anti-PD-L1 or anti-CTLA-4 therapy, and roughly two fifths of the dose-escalation patients had been treated with checkpoint inhibitors. Partial responses were achieved by three dose-escalation patients, of whom one had hepatocellular carcinoma and two had cutaneous melanoma. Peripheral TCRbeta sequencing aimed to test whether ivuxolimab altered TCR sequence diversity and caused clonal T-cell expansion. The paper covers the monotherapy dose-escalation part of the phase I ivuxolimab trial, which included N ≈ 54 patients. What the study reported, not specific to this receptor: Low levels of normalized T-cell clonal expansion were also seen in some patients who did not respond. On average, CD8+ T cells showed more expanded clones than CD4+ T cells after ivuxolimab. In partial responders in the 0.1-3.0 mg/kg groups, normalized peripheral clonal expansion was found to be among the lowest, especially among CD8+ T cells. The antigen specificity of the clonally expanded peripheral T cells was not determined. At doses from 0.1 to 3.0 mg/kg, clonal expansion was seen in both CD4+ and CD8+ blood T cells between baseline and week 6.

Genomic DNA was isolated from the sorted cells so that the TCRbeta CDR3 region could be sequenced. The immunoSEQ Assay was used for sequencing of TCRbeta CDR3 regions. The immuneACCESS repertoire file appears here via TCRdb, limited to in-frame rearrangements. These files lack a portion of the clones; in checked studies, under half of the deficit traces to unresolved V genes, and the cause of the others is not known. The sample yields about 85,000 clones; approximately 86% were counted once. The ten top clones hold roughly 2% of the sample. Patients with autoimmune disease history or receiving systemic immunosuppression were excluded from the trial. In every dose cohort, peripheral blood was drawn for TCR sequencing at baseline, cycle 4 day 1, and cycle 7 day 1. The samples were taken from a phase I, first-in-human, multicenter, open-label dose-escalation trial of ivuxolimab. Adults with locally advanced or metastatic melanoma, renal cell, hepatocellular, or head and neck squamous cell carcinoma were enrolled in the trial. Before TCR sequencing, CD4+ T cells and CD8+ T cells were sorted from peripheral blood as separate populations.

Reading the germline V gene gives CDR1 SGHTA and CDR2 FQGTGA. V loses 0 bases of germline sequence and J loses 8 bases, and the interval between the two ends is 10 bases. The CDR3 measures 13 amino acids from cysteine to phenylalanine. Kept here is only the CDR3 DNA, which spans 39 bases and is read in frame from base 1. This clone was found once. No cognate antigen has been identified for it. There are no base qualities to consult, and no much larger clone falls within one base. This clonotype originated in an adult with an advanced solid tumor such as melanoma, head and neck, liver or kidney cancer. Sample: CD4+ or CD8+ T cells sorted from blood, taken in a trial of the OX40 agonist ivuxolimab. This chain joins TRBV7-3 to TRBJ1-1, with TRBD1 as a weak D call on 5 bases. The CDR3 reads as follows: CASSLTRGEEAFF. The bases read TGTGCCAGCAGCTTAACGAGGGGCGAGGAAGCTTTCTTT.